The clone carrying this TCR beta chain has a count of ten or more. Its antigen is unidentified. This entry is derived from a study of T-cell memory formation after mild COVID-19. Study results and limitations: CD4/CD8 balance held among clones contracting day 15 to 85, and later expanders leaned CD4+. Nothing confirmed that second-wave clones peaking on day 37 were specific for SARS-CoV-2. Prior to infection, memory already included some responding clones, suggesting cross-reactive memory joined.

Trimming removed 5 bases at V and 2 bases at J, with 16 bases between. CDR3 size: 15 residues. Germline V gene data show CDR1 as KGHSH and CDR2 as LQKENI. TCRdb analysed the 5' RACE reads with MiXCR anew, one entry per CDR3 protein. The sample has 450,000 to 650,000 distinct CDR3 sequences, more than 15% seen once. Source material: PBMCs or a T cell subset sorted from them (not recorded which). The V and J genes are TRBV18 and TRBJ2-7, with D tentatively TRBD1 (6 bases). The origin of this receptor is an adult woman who had mild COVID-19 (a few samples of this study predate the infection). Cell type and time point are not known. CDR3 DNA sequence: TGTGCCAGCTCATCTAAGAACACAGGGCCCTACGAGCAGTACTTC. This encodes CASSSKNTGPYEQYF.